This T cell receptor (beta chain) was recorded in a study of spatial heterogeneity in lung cancer. At the level of the study: Sequencing of follow-up PBMC samples took place when they were available, at a median of roughly 2 years after resection. Detected sequences consistently included more beta-chain ones than alpha-chain ones.

The time point was: blood at routine non-recurrence follow-up after resection. Whole RNA obtained from tumor, nontumor lung or frozen PBMC underwent sequencing without sorting. CDR1 and CDR2 from the germline V gene are SGHVS and FNYEAQ. The V end lost 1 base, the J end lost 4 bases, and 17 bases lay between the germline ends. The CDR3 loop spans 16 amino acids. Carried by each TCR cDNA molecule was a unique molecular identifier. TCRdb reprocessed the 5' RACE reads via MiXCR and lists one record per CDR3 protein. The sample consists of some 120,000 distinct CDR3 sequences, 12% of them appearing once. Sequenced here: PBMCs, sampled at follow-up. The TCR originated in a male donor with early-stage non-small cell lung cancer. The J gene is TRBJ2-7, the V gene TRBV7-6; D is unclear. CDR3 nucleotides: TGTGCCAGCAGCTTAGATTGGGCATCCGGTCGTTACGAGCAGTACTTC. Protein product: CASSLDWASGRYEQYF.